This paragraph covers one T cell receptor beta chain sequence. Its target antigen remains unknown. Base qualities are not provided; no much larger clone lies one nucleotide away. CD8 naive samples consisted of CD45RO-negative cells that were positively selected for CCR7, yielding a CD45RA+CCR7+ population without TemRA cells. Donors were healthy HIV-negative adults with no recently reported acute infections or vaccinations. Every donor was a Caucasian adult living in Nashville, Tennessee, USA. After blood collection by leukapheresis, PBMCs were isolated using Ficoll-Histopaque density gradient centrifugation and then cryopreserved in the vapor phase of liquid nitrogen. Purity and quantity of every magnetically sorted T cell population were checked by analytical flow cytometry. From each sorted fraction, genomic DNA was isolated and quantified by UV absorbance on a Nanodrop 2000c. Reading the germline V gene gives CDR1 SGHAT and CDR2 FQNNGV. V and J are truncated by 5 bases and 7 bases respectively, leaving an intervening sequence of 12 bases. The CDR3 goes from the cysteine to the phenylalanine over 13 residues. Kept here is only the CDR3 DNA, which spans 39 bases and is read in frame from base 1.

The data were obtained in a study of shared clonotypes between healthy human individuals (dated by TCRdb to between 2020 and 2021). Notes on the research overall: The cohort comprised two women and a few men aged 18 to 49 years. For each donor, CD4 naive and CD4 memory were each given three plates, CD8 naive was given two plates, and CD8 memory was given one plate. Blood TCR repertoires of five healthy adults were deeply sequenced to estimate repertoire size and the extent of clonotype sharing between individuals. Libraries were prepared and TCR repertoires were sequenced by different laboratories using diverse techniques, in order to increase sequencing depth and limit assay-specific biases. Each donor's leukapheresis produced roughly between roughly 0.94 and 9.5 billion PBMCs. Findings and caveats that apply to the study as a whole: Naive subsets generally had larger estimated clonotype richness than memory subsets did. Higher generation probabilities were observed for clonotypes shared by all four sorted-subset donors than for non-shared clonotypes. Pairwise subsampling led to the expectation that sequencing depth would affect the degree of clonotype sharing among donors. Sampling was restricted to blood, and TCR repertoires in tissue are likely to differ from TCR repertoires in blood. Because the study included a small number of donors, the genetic and exposure-history diversity represented was limited. Approximately 5% of naive CD4, 3.5% of naive CD8, roughly 2.4% of memory CD4, and 0.35% to 0.5% of memory CD8 clonotypes were shared across several donors. Rarefaction of sorted-subset datasets indicated incomplete sequencing despite the large sequencing depth.

Using the deep immunoSEQ assay, TCR CDR3 regions were amplified from genomic DNA by multiplex PCR. Extracted genomic DNA from each cell subset was spread evenly across all wells of several immunoSEQ 96-well plates, with each plate serving as a replicate. For sorted subsets, roughly 200 ng genomic DNA, equal to tens of thousands of T cell genomes, was loaded into each replicate PCR. The purified libraries were quantified using a Qubit 3.0 fluorometer, sized with a Bioanalyzer 2100, and then quantified again using the KAPA Library Quantification kit. A separate single-read 150-cycle Illumina NextSeq 550 flow cell was used to sequence each immunoSEQ 96-well plate. On the authors' methods: Because the immunoSEQ output held only junctional sequences and lacked quality scores, the filtering could not match the filtering applied to full-length reads. Sequences were annotated with PyIR, a Python wrapper for IgBLAST v1.9, and V/J genes and CDR3 were assigned using IMGT germline references. Reads with weak V/J assignments (E-value above 1e-6), missing CDR3, stop codons, out-of-frame junctions, or ambiguous translated residues were removed. V3J clonotypes were defined as sequences sharing the same inferred V gene, J gene, and CDR3 amino acid sequence. Percentage overlap between repertoires was calculated by dividing the number of shared unique clonotypes by the size of the smaller repertoire. Richness of each repertoire was evaluated using RTK rarefaction, the Chao1 estimator, and Recon v2.1 estimates of unobserved clonotypes. Generation probabilities were computed with OLGA for all TCRbeta clonotypes obtained by the gDNA method from a few donors. TCRdb holds this immuneACCESS table with in-frame rearrangements only. Some clones are missing; in checked studies, unresolved V genes explain under half, and the rest has no known cause. That table furnishes V, J and clone size, whereas the DNA furnished D and trimming. The sample records 800,000 or so clones, approximately 96% of which are singletons. The ten largest account for about 0.22% of the sample.

The rearrangement combines TRBV11-2 with TRBJ2-1; the D gene remains uncertain. This TCR derives from a man younger than 40 in good health. The sequenced material came from naive CD8+ T cells sorted from blood. Taken with the paper, the label for cell subset or site translates to: CD45RA+CCR7+. Here the CDR3 is given as CASSLLLGNEQFF. The base sequence is TGTGCCAGCAGCCTTCTTCTGGGTAATGAGCAGTTCTTC.